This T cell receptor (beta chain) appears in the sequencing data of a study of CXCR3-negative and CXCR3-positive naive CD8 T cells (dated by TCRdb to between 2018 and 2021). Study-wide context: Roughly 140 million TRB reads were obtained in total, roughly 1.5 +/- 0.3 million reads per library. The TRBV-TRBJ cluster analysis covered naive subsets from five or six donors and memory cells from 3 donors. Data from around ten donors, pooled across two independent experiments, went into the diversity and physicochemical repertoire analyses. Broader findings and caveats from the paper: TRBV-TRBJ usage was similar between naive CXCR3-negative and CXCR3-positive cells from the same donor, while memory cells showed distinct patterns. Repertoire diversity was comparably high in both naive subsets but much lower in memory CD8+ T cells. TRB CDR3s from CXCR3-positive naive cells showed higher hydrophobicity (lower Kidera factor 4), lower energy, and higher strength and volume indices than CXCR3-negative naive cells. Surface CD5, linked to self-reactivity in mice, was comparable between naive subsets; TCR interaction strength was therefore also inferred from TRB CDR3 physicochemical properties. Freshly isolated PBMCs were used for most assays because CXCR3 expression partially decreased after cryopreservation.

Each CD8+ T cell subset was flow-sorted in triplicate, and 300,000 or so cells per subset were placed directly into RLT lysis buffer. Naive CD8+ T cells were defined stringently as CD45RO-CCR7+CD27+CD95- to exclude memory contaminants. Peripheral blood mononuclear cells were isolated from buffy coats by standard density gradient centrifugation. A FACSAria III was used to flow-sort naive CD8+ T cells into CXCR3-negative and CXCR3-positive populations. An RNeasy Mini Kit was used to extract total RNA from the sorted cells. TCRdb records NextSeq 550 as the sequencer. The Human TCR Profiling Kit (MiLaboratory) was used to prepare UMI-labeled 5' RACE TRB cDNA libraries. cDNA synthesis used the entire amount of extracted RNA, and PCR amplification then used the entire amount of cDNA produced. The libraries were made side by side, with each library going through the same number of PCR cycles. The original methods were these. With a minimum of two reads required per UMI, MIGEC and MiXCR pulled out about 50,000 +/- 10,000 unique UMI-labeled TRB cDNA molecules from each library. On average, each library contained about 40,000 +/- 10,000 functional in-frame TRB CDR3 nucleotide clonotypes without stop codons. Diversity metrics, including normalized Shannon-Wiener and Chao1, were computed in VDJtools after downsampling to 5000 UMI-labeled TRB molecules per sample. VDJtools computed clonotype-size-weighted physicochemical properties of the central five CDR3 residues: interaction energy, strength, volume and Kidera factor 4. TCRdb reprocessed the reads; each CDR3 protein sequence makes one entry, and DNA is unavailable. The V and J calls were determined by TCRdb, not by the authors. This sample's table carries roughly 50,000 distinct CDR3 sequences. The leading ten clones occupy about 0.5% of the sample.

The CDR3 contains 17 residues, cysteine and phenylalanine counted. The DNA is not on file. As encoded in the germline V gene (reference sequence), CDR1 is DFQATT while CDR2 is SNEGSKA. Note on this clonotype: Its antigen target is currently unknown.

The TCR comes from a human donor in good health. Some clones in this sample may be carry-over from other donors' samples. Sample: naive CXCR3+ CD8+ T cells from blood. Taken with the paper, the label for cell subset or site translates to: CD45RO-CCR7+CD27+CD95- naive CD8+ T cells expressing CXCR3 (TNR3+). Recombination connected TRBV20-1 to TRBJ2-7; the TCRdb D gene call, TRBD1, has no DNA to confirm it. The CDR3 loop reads CSARDSLGGVSSYEQYF.